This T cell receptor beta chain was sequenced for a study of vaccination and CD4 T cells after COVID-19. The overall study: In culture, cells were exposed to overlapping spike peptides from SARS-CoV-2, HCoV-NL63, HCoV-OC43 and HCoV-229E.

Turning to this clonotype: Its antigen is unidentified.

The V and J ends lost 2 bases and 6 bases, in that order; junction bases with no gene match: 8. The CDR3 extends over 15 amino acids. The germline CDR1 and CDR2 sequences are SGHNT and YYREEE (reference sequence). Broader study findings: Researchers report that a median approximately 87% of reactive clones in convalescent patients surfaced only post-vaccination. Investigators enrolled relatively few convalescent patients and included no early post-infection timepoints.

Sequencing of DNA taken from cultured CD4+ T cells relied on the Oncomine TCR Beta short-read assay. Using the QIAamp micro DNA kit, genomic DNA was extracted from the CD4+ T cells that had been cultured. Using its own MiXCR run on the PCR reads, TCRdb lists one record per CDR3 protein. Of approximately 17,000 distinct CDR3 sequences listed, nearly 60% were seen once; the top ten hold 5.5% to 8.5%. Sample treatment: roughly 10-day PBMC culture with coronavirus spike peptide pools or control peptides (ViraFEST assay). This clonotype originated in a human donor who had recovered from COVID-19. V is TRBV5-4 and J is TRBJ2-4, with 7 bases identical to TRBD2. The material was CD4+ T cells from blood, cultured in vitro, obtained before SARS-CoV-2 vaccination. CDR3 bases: TGTGCCAGCAGCTTCCCCTCGGGAGGCGGAAACATTCAGTACTTC. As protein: CASSFPSGGGNIQYF.